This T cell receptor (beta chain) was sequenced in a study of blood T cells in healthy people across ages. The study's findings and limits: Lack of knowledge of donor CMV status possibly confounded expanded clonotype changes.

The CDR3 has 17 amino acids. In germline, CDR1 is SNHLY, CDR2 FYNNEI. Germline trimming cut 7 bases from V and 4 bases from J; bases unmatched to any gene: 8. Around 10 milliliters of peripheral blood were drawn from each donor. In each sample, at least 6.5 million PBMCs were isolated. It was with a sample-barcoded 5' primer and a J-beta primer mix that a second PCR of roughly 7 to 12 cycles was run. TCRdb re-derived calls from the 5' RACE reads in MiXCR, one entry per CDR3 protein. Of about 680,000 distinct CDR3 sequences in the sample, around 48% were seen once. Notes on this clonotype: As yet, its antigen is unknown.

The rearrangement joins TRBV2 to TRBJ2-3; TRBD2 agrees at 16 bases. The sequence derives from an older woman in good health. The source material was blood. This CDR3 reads CASTEGLAGGLADTQYF. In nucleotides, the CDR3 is TGTGCCAGCACCGAGGGACTAGCGGGAGGGTTGGCAGATACGCAGTATTTT.